This TCR beta chain was documented in a study of blood T cell repertoires in COVID-19 (dated by TCRdb to the early 2020s). For the study in its entirety: The collaborator samples originated in the United States, Italy and Spain and spanned the acute and convalescent phases of COVID-19. The repertoires were made available in a free public database intended to serve as a resource for research on the immune response to SARS-CoV-2. Samples came from the ongoing ImmuneRACE study (first 160 participants) plus 1,254 subjects from 6 global collaborators. Sample metadata almost always included a de-identified subject ID, COVID-19 status, age in years and sex. The prospective study material was composed of cDNA or gDNA derived from T cells, B-cell-depleted T cells, or PBMCs. Where HLA class I and class II types were available, the types were taken from metadata supplied by the sample provider, not from assay-based typing. Subjects who had been exposed to COVID-19, were actively infected with it, or had recovered from it provided the deeply sampled blood TCRbeta repertoires that made up the dataset. What the work shows at the level of the full study, not this receptor alone: Clinical and demographic metadata were provided uncurated, with the amount varying by source and participant.

Whole blood was collected in K2EDTA tubes by collaborating institutions according to the institutions' own protocols. For TCRbeta analysis, collaborators shipped samples in one of three forms: frozen whole blood, isolated PBMCs, or DNA extracted from either of those sample types. Inclusive of the bounding cysteine and phenylalanine, the CDR3 is 15 residues long. Solely the CDR3 DNA is kept, with 45 bases framed from the first base. V and J lose 7 bases and 4 bases, and a span of 16 bases separates them. Looking up the germline V gene yields CDR1 SNHLY and CDR2 FYNNEI. TCRbeta CDR3 regions were amplified from genomic DNA by means of the immunoSEQ Assay, a bias-controlled multiplex PCR. The study's processing was this. The number of nucleated cells in each sample was estimated from the amplification of reference gene primers within the assay. To quantify the absolute abundance of each unique TCRbeta CDR3 rearrangement, sequence reads were collapsed and filtered. Productive Simpson clonality was computed per sample as the square root of Simpson's diversity index over productive rearrangements. TCRdb stores this immuneACCESS table with in-frame sequences only. Part of the clones is absent; in the studies checked, under half of the shortfall reflects unresolved V genes, and no reason is known for the rest. V and J calls plus clone size are reproduced from that table; the DNA served to infer D and trimming. This sample has about 50,000 clones in its table, and 83% of those were observed once. The biggest ten clones account for 16% of the sample.

In its sample, this clone was seen once. Which antigen it targets is not known. No base-level quality is on record; no much larger clone is a single base apart. This TCR came from a man aged 35 to 55 with acute or convalescent COVID-19. Recombination linked TRBV2 to TRBJ1-4; no confident D gene assignment can be made. The specimen was peripheral blood. The CDR3 reads CASNSRPGINEKLFF. The bases are TGTGCCAGCAACTCGCGTCCAGGCATTAATGAAAAACTGTTTTTT.